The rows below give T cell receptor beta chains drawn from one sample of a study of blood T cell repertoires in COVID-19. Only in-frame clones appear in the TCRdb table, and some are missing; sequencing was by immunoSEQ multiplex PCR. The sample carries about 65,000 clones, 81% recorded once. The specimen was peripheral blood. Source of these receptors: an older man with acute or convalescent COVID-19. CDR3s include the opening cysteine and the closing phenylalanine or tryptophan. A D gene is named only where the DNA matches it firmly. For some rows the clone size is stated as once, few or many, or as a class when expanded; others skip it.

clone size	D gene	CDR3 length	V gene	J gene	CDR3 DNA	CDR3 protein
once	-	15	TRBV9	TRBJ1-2	TGTGCCAGCAGCGTCCTACAGGAGTCTAACTATGGCTACACCTTC	CASSVLQESNYGYTF
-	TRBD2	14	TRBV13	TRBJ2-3	TGTGCCAGCAGCTCTGGACTAGACACAGATACGCAGTATTTT	CASSSGLDTDTQYF
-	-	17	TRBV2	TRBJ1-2	TGTGCCAGCAGCTCACAGGGCCTCATGAGACTTAACTATGGCTACACCTTC	CASSSQGLMRLNYGYTF
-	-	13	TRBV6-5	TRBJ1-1	TGTGCCAGCAGATCTCCAGGCCTATCTGAAGCTTTCTTT	CASRSPGLSEAFF
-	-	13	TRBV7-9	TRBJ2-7	TGTGCCAGCAGCTTAAGCGCCAGGGACGAGCAGTACTTC	CASSLSARDEQYF
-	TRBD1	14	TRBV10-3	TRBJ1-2	TGTGCCATAACCGGGACAGTTACTAACTATGGCTACACCTTC	CAITGTVTNYGYTF
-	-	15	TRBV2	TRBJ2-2	TGTGCCAGCAGCCTACAGCACGCGAACACCGGGGAGCTGTTTTTT	CASSLQHANTGELFF
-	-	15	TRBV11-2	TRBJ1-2	TGTGCCAGCAGCCCCCCAGCCGACAGTACCTTTGGCTACACCTTC	CASSPPADSTFGYTF
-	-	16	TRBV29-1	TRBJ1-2	TGCAGCGTTGAAAGCCATCGGGGGAGTCCTAACTATGGCTACACCTTC	CSVESHRGSPNYGYTF
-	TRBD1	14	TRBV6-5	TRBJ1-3	TGTGCCAGCAGTTACACGGACAGGGGAAACACCATATATTTT	CASSYTDRGNTIYF
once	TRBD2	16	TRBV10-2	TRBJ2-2	TGCGCCAGCAGTCTGAGCGGGGGCAGTATCACCGGGGAGCTGTTTTTT	CASSLSGGSITGELFF
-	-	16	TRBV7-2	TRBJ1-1	TGTGCCAGCAGCCCCTGGGGGGGGAGTATTGACACTGAAGCTTTCTTT	CASSPWGGSIDTEAFF
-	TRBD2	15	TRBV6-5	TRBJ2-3	TGTGCCAGCAGGATACTAGCGGGGAGCACAGATACGCAGTATTTT	CASRILAGSTDTQYF
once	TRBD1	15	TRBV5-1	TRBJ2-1	TGCGCCAGCAGCCCCCGGACAGGGGGCTTAAATGAGCAGTTCTTC	CASSPRTGGLNEQFF
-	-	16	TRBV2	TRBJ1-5	TGTGCCAGCAGTGCCGGACAGCCAGGGGCCCGGCAGCCCCAGCATTTT	CASSAGQPGARQPQHF
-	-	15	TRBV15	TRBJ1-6	TGTGCCACCAGCAACGGGAGCTCCTATAATTCACCCCTCCACTTT	CATSNGSSYNSPLHF
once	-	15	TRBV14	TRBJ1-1	TGTGCCAGCAGCCAAGATACGAGGGGGAGAACTGAAGCTTTCTTT	CASSQDTRGRTEAFF
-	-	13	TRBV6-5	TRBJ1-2	TGTGCCAGCAGCCTCGGACAGACGAGGGGCTACACCTTC	CASSLGQTRGYTF
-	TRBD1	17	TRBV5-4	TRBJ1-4	TGTGCCAGCAGCTCTGAACCCTCGGGACAGAAGAGGACCCTTCTGTTTTTT	CASSSEPSGQKRTLLFF
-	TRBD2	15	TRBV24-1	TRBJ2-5	TGTGCCACCAGTGATGCCGGACTAGCGGAAGAGACCCAGTACTTC	CATSDAGLAEETQYF
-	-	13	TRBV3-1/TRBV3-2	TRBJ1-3	TGTGCCAGCAGCCAAGGATTACTCGGAGCCATATATTTT	CASSQGLLGAIYF
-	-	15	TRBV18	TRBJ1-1	TGTGCCAGCTCACGAGAACAGGGTTGGGACACTGAAGCTTTCTTT	CASSREQGWDTEAFF
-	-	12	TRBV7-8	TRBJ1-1	TGTGCCAGCAGCTTAGAGGGGGATGAAGCTTTCTTT	CASSLEGDEAFF
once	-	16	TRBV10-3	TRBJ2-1	TGTGCCATCAGTCAGTCCGCGCAGGGTGGCCGCAATGAGCAGTTCTTC	CAISQSAQGGRNEQFF
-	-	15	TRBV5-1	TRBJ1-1	TGCGCCAGCAGCCCGTTCGCAGGGGCGAACACTGAAGCTTTCTTT	CASSPFAGANTEAFF
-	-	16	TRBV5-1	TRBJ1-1	TGCGCCAGCAGCTTGATTGCAGCCCGGGGGGTCACTGAAGCTTTCTTT	CASSLIAARGVTEAFF
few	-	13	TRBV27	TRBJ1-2	TGTGCCAGCAGTTTACGGGGTCTGTATGGCTACACCTTC	CASSLRGLYGYTF
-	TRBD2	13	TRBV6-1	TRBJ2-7	TGTGCCAGCAGTGAAGCCCGACTAGCGCTGCAGTACTTC	CASSEARLALQYF